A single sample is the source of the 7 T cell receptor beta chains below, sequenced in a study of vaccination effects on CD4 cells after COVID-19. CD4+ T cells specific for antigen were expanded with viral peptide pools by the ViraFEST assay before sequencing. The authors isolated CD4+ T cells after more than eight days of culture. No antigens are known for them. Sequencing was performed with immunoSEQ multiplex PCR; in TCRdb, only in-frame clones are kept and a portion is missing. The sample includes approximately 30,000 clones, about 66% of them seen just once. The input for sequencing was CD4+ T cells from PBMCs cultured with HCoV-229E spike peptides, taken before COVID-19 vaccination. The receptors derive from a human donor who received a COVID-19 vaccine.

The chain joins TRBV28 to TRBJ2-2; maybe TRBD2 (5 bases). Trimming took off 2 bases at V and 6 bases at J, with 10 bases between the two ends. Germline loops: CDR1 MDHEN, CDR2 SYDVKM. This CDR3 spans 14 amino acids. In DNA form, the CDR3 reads TGTGCCAGCAGTTTACCGGGAAGGGCCGGGGAGCTGTTTTTT. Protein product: CASSLPGRAGELFF.

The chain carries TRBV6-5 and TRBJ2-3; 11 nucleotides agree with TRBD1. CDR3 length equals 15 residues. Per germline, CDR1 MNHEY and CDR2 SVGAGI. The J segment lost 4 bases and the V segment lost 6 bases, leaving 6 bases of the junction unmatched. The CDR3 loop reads CASSRTGGGADTQYF. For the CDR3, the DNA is TGTGCCAGCAGCCGGACAGGGGGCGGTGCAGATACGCAGTATTTT.

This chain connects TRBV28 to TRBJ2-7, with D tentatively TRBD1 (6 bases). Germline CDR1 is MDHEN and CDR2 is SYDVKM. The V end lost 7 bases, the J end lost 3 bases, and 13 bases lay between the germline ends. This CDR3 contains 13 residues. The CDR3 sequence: CASTAGAIYEQYF. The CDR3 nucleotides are TGTGCCAGCACGGCAGGGGCTATCTACGAGCAGTACTTC.

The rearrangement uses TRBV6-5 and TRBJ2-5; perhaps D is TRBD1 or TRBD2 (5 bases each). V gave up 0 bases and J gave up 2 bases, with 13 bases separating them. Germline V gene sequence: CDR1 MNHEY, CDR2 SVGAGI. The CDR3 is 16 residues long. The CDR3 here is CASSYSPGRTQETQYF. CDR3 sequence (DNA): TGTGCCAGCAGTTACTCTCCGGGACGCACTCAAGAGACCCAGTACTTC.

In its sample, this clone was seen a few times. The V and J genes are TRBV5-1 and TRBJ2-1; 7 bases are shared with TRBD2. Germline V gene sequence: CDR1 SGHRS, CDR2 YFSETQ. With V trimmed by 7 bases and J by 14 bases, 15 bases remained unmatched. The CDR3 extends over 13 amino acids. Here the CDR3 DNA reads TGCGCCAGCCACACAACTAGCGCCGGCGAGGAGTTCTTC. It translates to CASHTTSAGEEFF.

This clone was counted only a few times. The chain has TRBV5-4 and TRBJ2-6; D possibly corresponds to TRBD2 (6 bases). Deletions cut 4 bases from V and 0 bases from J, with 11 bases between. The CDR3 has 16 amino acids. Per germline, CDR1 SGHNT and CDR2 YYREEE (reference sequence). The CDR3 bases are TGTGCCAGCAGCGTCGGGACTCCCTCTGGGGCCAACGTCCTGACTTTC. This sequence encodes CASSVGTPSGANVLTF.

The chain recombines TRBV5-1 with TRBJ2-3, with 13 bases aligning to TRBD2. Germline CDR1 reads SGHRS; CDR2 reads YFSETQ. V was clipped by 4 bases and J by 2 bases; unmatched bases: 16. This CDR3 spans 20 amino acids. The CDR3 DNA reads TGCGCCAGCAGCCTTACACTAGGACTAGCGGGGGCGGCCGACACAGATACGCAGTATTTT. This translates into CASSLTLGLAGAADTDTQYF.